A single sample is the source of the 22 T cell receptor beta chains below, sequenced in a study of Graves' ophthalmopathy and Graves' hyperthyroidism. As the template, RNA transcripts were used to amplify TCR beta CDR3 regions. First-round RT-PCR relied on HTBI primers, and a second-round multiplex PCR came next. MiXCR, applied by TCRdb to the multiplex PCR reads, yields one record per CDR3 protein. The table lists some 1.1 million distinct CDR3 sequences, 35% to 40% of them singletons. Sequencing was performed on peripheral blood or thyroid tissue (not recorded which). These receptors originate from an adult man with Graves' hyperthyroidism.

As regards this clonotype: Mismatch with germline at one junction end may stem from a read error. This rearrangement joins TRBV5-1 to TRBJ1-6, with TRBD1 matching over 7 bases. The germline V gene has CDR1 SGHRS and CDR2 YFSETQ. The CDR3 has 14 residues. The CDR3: CASGTGDYNSPLHF. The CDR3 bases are TGCGCCAGCGGAACAGGGGACTATAATTCACCCCTTCACTTT.

CDR3 DNA sequence: TGCGCCAGCAGCTGGATCATTGGGGAGACTGAAGCTTTCTTT. This encodes CASSWIIGETEAFF. V usage is TRBV5-1 and J usage is TRBJ1-1; D is unresolved. CDR3 length: 14 residues. Trimming shortened V by 3 bases and J by 5 bases, and 14 bases separated the two germline ends. CDR1 and CDR2 from the germline V gene are SGHRS and YFSETQ.

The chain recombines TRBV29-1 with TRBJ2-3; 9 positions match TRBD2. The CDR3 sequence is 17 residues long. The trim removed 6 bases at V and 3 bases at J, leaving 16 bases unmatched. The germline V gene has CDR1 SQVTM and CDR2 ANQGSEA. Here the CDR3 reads CSVENLGGLAGTDTQYF. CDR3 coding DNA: TGCAGCGTGGAAAATCTGGGGGGACTAGCCGGGACAGATACGCAGTATTTT.

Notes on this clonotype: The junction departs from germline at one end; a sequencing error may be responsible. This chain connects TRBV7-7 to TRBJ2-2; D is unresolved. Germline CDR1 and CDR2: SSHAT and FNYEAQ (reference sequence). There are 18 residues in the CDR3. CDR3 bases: TGCGCCAGCAGCCAATGGGATTTAGCCGGCAAAAACACCGGGGAGCTGTTTTTT. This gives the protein CASSQWDLAGKNTGELFF.

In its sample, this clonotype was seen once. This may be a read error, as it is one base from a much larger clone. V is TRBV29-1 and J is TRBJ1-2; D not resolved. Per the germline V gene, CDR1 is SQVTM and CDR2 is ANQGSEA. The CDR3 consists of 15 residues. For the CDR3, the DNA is TGCAGTGCTAGCCCCCCCGAGGTCCCCAACTATGGCTACACCTTC. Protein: CSASPPEVPNYGYTF. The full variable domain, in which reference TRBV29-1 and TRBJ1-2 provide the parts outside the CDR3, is SAVISQKPSRDICQRGTSLTIQCQVDSQVTMMFWYRQQPGQSLTLIATANQGSEATYESGFVIDKFPISRPNLTFSTLTVSNMSPEDSSIYLCSASPPEVPNYGYTFGSGTRLTVV.

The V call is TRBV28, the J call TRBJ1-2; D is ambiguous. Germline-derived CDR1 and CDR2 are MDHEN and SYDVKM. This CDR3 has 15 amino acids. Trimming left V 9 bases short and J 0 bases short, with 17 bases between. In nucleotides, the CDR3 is TGTGCCAGTAGCAAGACATCTCTACCTAACTATGGCTACACCTTC. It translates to CASSKTSLPNYGYTF.

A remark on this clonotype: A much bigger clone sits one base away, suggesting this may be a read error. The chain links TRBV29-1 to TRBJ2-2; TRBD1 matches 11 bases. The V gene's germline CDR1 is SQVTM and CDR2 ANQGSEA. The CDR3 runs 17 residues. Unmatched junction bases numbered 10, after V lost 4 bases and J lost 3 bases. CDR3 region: CSVGPGQGAMDTGELFF. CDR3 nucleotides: TGCAGCGTTGGTCCCGGACAGGGGGCTATGGACACCGGGGAGCTGTTTTTT.

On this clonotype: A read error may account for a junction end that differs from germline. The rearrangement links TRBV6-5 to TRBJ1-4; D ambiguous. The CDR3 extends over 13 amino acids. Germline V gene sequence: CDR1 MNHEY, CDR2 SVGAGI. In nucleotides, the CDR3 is TGTGCCATCAGTTATGACGGGAGGGAAAAACTGTTTTTT. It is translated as CAISYDGREKLFF.

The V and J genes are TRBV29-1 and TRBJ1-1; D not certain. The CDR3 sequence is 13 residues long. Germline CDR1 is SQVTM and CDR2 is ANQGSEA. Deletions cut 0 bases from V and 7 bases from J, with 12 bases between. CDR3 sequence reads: CSVEDPPALEAFF. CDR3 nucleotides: TGCAGCGTTGAAGATCCGCCGGCGCTTGAAGCTTTCTTT.

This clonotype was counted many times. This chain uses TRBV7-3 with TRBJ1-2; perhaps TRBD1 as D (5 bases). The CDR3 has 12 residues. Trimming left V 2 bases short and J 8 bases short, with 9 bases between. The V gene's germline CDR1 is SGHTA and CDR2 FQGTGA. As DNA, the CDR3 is TGTGCCAGCAGCTTACAGGGAAGAGGCTACACCTTC. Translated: CASSLQGRGYTF.

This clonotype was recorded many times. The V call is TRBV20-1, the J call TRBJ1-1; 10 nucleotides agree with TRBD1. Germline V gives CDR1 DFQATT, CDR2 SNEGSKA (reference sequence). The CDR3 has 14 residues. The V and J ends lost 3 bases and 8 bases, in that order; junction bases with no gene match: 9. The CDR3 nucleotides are TGCAGTGCTAGTTCCGGGACAGGGGCACTGGAAGCTTTCTTT. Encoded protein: CSASSGTGALEAFF.

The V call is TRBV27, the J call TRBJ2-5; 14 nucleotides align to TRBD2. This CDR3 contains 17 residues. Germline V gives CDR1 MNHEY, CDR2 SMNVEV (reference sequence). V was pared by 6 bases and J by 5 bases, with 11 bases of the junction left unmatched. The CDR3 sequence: CASSPGTSGGPGETQYF. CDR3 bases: TGTGCCAGCAGCCCCGGGACTAGCGGGGGCCCGGGGGAGACCCAGTACTTC.

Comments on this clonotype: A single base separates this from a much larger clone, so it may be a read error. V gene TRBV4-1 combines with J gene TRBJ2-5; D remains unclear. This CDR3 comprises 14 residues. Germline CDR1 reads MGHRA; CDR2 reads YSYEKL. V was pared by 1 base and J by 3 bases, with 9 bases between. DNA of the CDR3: TGCGCCAGCAGCCAAGGTACCCTAGAAGAGACCCAGTACTTC. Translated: CASSQGTLEETQYF.

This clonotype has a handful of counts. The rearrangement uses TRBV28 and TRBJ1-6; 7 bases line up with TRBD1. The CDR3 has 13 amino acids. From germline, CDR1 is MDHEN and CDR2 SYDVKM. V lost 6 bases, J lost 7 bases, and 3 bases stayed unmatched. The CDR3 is CASRETGNSPLHF. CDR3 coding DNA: TGTGCCAGCAGAGAGACAGGGAATTCACCCCTCCACTTT. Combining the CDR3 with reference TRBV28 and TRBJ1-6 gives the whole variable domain DVKVTQSSRYLVKRTGEKVFLECVQDMDHENMFWYRQDPGLGLRLIYFSYDVKMKEKGDIPEGYSVSREKKERFSLILESASTNQTSMYLCASRETGNSPLHFGNGTRLTVT.

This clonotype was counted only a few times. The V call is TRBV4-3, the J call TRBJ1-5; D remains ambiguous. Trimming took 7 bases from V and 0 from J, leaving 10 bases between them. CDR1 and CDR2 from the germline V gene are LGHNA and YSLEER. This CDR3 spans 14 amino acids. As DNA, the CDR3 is TGCGCCAGCAACTCATATTTTAGCAATCAGCCCCAGCATTTT. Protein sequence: CASNSYFSNQPQHF.

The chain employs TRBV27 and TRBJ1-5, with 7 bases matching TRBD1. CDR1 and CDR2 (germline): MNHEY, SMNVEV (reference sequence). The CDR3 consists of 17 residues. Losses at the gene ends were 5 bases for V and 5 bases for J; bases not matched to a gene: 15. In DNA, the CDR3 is TGTGCCAGCAGTCTACTTGGGCAGGGGGGCTTTTATCAGCCCCAGCATTTT. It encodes CASSLLGQGGFYQPQHF.

CDR3 nucleotides: TGTGCCAGCAGCCCGTATTTAGGGGGGGGTCATTCACCCCTCCACTTT. It specifies CASSPYLGGGHSPLHF. V usage is TRBV7-9 and J usage is TRBJ1-6, with TRBD1 as a possible D gene (6 bases). Per germline, CDR1 SEHNR and CDR2 FQNEAQ (reference sequence). This CDR3 spans 16 amino acids. V was shortened by 5 bases and J by 8 bases, with 19 bases between the two germline ends.

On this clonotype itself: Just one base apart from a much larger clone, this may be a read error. CDR3 coding DNA: TGTCCCAGTAGGCCTAGCGGGGGCAGCTCCTACGAGCAGTACTTC. This translates into CPSRPSGGSSYEQYF. The chain has TRBV19 and TRBJ2-7; 10 nucleotides match TRBD2. In germline, CDR1 is LNHDA, CDR2 SQIVND (reference sequence). The CDR3 totals 15 residues.

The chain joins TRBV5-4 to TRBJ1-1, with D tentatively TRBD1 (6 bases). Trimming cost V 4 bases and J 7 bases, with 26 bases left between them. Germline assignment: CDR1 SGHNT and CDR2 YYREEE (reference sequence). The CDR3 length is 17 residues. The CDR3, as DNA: TGTGCCAGCAGCCTTAGGGGGGGACATGACTACCTAGGTGAAGCTTTCTTT. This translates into CASSLRGGHDYLGEAFF.

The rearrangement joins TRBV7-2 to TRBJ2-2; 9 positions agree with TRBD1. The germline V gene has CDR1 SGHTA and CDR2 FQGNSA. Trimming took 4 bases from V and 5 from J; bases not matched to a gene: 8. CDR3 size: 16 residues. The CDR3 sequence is CASSYPGTGQTGELFF. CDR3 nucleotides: TGTGCCAGCAGCTACCCGGGGACAGGGCAAACCGGGGAGCTGTTTTTT. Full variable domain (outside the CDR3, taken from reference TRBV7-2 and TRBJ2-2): GAGVSQSPSNKVTEKGKDVELRCDPISGHTALYWYRQSLGQGLEFLIYFQGNSAPDKSGLPSDRFSAERTGGSVSTLTIQRTQQEDSAVYLCASSYPGTGQTGELFFGEGSRLTVL.

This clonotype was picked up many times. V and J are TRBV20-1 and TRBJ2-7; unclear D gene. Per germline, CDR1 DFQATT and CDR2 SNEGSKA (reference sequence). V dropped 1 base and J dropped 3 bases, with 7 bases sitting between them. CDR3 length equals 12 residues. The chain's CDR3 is CSARGSNYEQYF. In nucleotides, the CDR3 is TGCAGTGCTAGAGGATCTAACTACGAGCAGTACTTC.

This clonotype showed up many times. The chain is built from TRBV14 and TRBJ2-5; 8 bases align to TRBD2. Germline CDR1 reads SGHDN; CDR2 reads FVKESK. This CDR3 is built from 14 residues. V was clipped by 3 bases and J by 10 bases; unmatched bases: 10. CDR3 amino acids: CASSHTREGPGQYF. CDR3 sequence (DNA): TGTGCCAGCAGCCACACTCGGGAGGGGCCGGGCCAGTACTTC. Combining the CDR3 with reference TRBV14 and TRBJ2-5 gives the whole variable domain EAGVTQFPSHSVIEKGQTVTLRCDPISGHDNLYWYRRVMGKEIKFLLHFVKESKQDESGMPNNRFLAERTGGTYSTLKVQPAELEDSGVYFCASSHTREGPGQYFGPGTRLLVL.